Below are 6 T cell receptor beta chains sequenced from a single sample in a study of blood T cell dynamics during melanoma immunotherapy. Sample time point: pre-treatment baseline. The assay was immunoSEQ multiplex PCR, and TCRdb's table has in-frame clones only and misses some. Of some 15,000 clones in the sample, roughly 83% were seen once. This sample comprised blood, obtained from a patient treated with checkpoint blockade. These receptors all come from a human donor with melanoma.

The V gene is TRBV10-3, the J gene TRBJ2-7; D is perhaps TRBD1 (6 bases). V was trimmed by 6 bases and J by 4 bases, leaving 16 bases between them. Germline CDR1 and CDR2: ENHRY and SYGVKD. This CDR3 region has 14 residues. The CDR3 region has the DNA TGTGCCATCAGAGGACAGCCTGGGGCATACGAGCAGTACTTC. Translation gives CAIRGQPGAYEQYF.

In this sample, this clone turned up a few times. This chain links TRBV11-3 with TRBJ2-7, with a tentative D call TRBD2 (5 bases). The V end was cut by 0 bases, the J end by 2 bases, with 14 bases between. In germline, CDR1 is SGHNT, CDR2 YENEEA. The CDR3 totals 16 residues. The CDR3 DNA is TGTGCCAGCAGCTTAGAAAGAGGAGGTGGTGCCTACGAGCAGTACTTC. Amino acids: CASSLERGGGAYEQYF.

The chain carries TRBV5-4 and TRBJ1-4, with D uncertain. Trimming cost V 0 bases and J 0 bases, with 6 bases left between them. Looked up from germline, CDR1 is SGHNT and CDR2 is YYREEE (reference sequence). The CDR3 loop spans 15 amino acids. For the CDR3, the DNA is TGTGCCAGCAGCTTGGTGGGGTCAACTAATGAAAAACTGTTTTTT. Encoded protein: CASSLVGSTNEKLFF. Full variable domain (missing parts from reference TRBV5-4 and TRBJ1-4): ETGVTQSPTHLIKTRGQQVTLRCSSQSGHNTVSWYQQALGQGPQFIFQYYREEENGRGNFPPRFSGLQFPNYSSELNVNALELDDSALYLCASSLVGSTNEKLFFGSGTQLSVL.

This clone has a single count. The V call is TRBV7-3, the J call TRBJ2-2, with D unclear. The CDR3 totals 12 residues. Per the germline V gene, CDR1 is SGHTA and CDR2 is FQGTGA. V was cut by 5 bases and J by 5 bases, with 6 bases left in between. The CDR3 loop is CASSIYTGELFF. The CDR3 DNA is TGTGCCAGCAGCATATATACCGGGGAGCTGTTTTTT.

The chain has TRBV7-8 and TRBJ2-7, with D tentatively TRBD2 (5 bases). This CDR3 has 14 residues. Germline CDR1 is SGHVS and CDR2 is FQNEAQ. V dropped 3 bases and J dropped 5 bases, with 14 bases sitting between them. In DNA, the CDR3 is TGTGCCAGCAGCTTGTTTCCCCAGGAGGACGAGCAGTACTTC. It codes for CASSLFPQEDEQYF.

The chain links TRBV7-8 to TRBJ2-5; no definite D call. Germline loops: CDR1 SGHVS, CDR2 FQNEAQ. The CDR3 is 12 residues long. V was trimmed by 3 bases and J by 7 bases, leaving 9 bases between them. The CDR3 loop reads CASSFSLGTQYF. In DNA form, the CDR3 reads TGTGCCAGCAGCTTTTCCTTGGGGACCCAGTACTTC. Full variable domain (outside the CDR3, taken from reference TRBV7-8 and TRBJ2-5): GAGVSQSPRYKVAKRGQDVALRCDPISGHVSLFWYQQALGQGPEFLTYFQNEAQLDKSGLPSDRFFAERPEGSVSTLKIQRTQQEDSAVYLCASSFSLGTQYFGPGTRLLVL.